This TCR beta chain was profiled in a study of OX40 agonist ivuxolimab in advanced cancers. The study, taken as a whole, reports: In CD8+ T cells, expanded clones were on average more numerous than in CD4+.

The protocol was immunoSEQ multiplex PCR, while the TCRdb copy is restricted to in-frame clones and leaves out a portion. Here the sample spans more than 50,000 clones, roughly 77% being singletons. The CDR3 length is 16 residues. Trimming cost V 2 bases and J 2 bases, with 13 bases left between them. In germline, CDR1 is MNHEY, CDR2 SVGAGI. This clone was seen a few times. Its target is not known. The receptor was derived from an adult with an advanced solid tumor such as melanoma, head and neck, liver or kidney cancer. The starting material was CD4+ or CD8+ T cells sorted from blood, obtained in a trial of the OX40 agonist ivuxolimab. This rearrangement joins TRBV6-5 to TRBJ1-3; D uncertain. In DNA, the CDR3 is TGTGCCAGCAGTTACGGGTCTCCTTACACTGGAAACACCATATATTTT. This sequence encodes CASSYGSPYTGNTIYF.